This T cell receptor (beta chain) is drawn from a study of OX40 agonist ivuxolimab in advanced cancers. Across the study: Cohort: 80% to 85% men, mean age approximately 66, aged about 23 to 80.

The CDR3 is made up of 13 amino acids. The junction had 4 bases not matched to a gene; V was cut back by 4 bases and J by 8 bases. Per the germline V gene, CDR1 is SGDLS and CDR2 is YYNGEE. Clones were read by immunoSEQ multiplex PCR, and TCRdb kept only the in-frame ones, dropping some. The table includes about 41,000 clones, about 90% detected once. Autoimmune disease history or systemic immunosuppression barred patients. This chain links TRBV9 with TRBJ2-2; TRBD2 matches at 8 bases. This material consisted of CD4+ or CD8+ T cells sorted from blood, taken in a trial of the OX40 agonist ivuxolimab. The receptor's source is an adult with an advanced solid tumor such as melanoma, head and neck, liver or kidney cancer. The DNA for the CDR3 is TGTGCCAGCAGCCGCGGGAGGTTTGGGGAGCTGTTTTTT. This encodes CASSRGRFGELFF. Using reference TRBV9 and TRBJ2-2 for the parts outside the CDR3, the full variable domain is DSGVTQTPKHLITATGQRVTLRCSPRSGDLSVYWYQQSLDQGLQFLIQYYNGEERAKGNILERFSAQQFPDLHSELNLSSLELGDSALYFCASSRGRFGELFFGEGSRLTVL.